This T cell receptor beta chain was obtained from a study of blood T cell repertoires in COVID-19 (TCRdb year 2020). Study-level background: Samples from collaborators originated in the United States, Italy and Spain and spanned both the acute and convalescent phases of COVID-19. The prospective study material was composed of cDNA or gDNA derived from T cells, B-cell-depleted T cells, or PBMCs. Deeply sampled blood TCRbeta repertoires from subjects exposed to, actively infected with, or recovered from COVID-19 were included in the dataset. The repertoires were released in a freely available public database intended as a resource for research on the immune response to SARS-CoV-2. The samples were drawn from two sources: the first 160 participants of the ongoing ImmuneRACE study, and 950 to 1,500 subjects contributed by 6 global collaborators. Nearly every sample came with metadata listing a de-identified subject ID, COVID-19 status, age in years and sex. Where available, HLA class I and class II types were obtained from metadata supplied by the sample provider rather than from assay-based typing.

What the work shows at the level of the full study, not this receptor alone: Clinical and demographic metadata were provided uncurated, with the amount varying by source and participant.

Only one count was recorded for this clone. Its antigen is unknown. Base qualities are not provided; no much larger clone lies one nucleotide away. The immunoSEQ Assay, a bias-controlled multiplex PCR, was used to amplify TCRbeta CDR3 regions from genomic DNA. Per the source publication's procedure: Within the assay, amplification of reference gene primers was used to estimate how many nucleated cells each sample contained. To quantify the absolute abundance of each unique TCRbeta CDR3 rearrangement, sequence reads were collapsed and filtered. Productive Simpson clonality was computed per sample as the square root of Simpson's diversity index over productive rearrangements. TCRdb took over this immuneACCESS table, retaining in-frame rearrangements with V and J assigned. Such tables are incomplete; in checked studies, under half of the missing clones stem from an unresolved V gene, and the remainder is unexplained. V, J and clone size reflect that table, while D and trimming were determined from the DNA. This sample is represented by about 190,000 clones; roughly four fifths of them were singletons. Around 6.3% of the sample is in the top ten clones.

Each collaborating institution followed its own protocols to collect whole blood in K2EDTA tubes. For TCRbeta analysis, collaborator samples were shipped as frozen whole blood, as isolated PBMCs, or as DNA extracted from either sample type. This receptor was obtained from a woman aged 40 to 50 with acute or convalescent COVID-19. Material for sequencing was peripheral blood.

The CDR3 protein: CASSFGTGVGTEAFF. The DNA is as follows: TGTGCCAGCAGCTTCGGGACAGGGGTGGGGACTGAAGCTTTCTTT. The sequence joins TRBV7-2 to TRBJ1-1; 10 bases in the junction line up with TRBD1. The CDR3 sequence holds 15 residues, the cysteine and phenylalanine included. CDR3 DNA is the only sequence kept; it has 45 bases, read in frame from the first base. The germline V gene specifies SGHTA as CDR1 and FQGNSA as CDR2. Trimming accounts for 3 bases at V and 5 bases at J, while the number of junction bases matched to no gene is 6.